This entry is about one T cell receptor (beta chain). CD45RO-negative cells were positively selected for CCR7, leaving out terminally differentiated effector memory CD45RA+ cells. The sample is drawn from a study of shared clonotypes between healthy human individuals. Produced via immunoSEQ multiplex PCR; TCRdb's table is partial and in-frame only. Here the sample spans some 2 million clones, just under 95% being singletons. The receptor comes from a man aged 18 to 29 in good health. Sequenced material: naive CD8+ T cells sorted from blood.

CDR3 DNA sequence: TGTGCCAGCAGCTTAGGGGGGGAGTCCTACGAGCAGTACTTC. Protein sequence: CASSLGGESYEQYF. V is TRBV5-8 and J is TRBJ2-7; TRBD2 might be the D (7 bases). CDR3 size: 14 residues. Germline CDR1 SGHTS, CDR2 YDEGEE. V lost 2 bases, J lost 1 base, and 10 bases lay in between.